A selection of T cell receptor beta chains follows, all from one sample in a study of immune cell composition in non-small cell lung cancer. The data were produced by immunoSEQ multiplex PCR, yet TCRdb's version contains in-frame clones alone and is incomplete. Of 2,000 or so clones in the sample, less than 75% were seen once. Material: non-adjacent lung tissue. The source of these receptors is a human donor with non-small cell lung cancer. Each CDR3 is given with its conserved first and last residue. A D gene is named only where the DNA matches it firmly. Clone size is stated in some rows and not others, as once, few, many or a class when expanded.

D: TRBD1
J: TRBJ2-7
size: .
V: TRBV5-8
DNA: TGTGCCAGTCTAGGACAGGGTAACTACGAGCAGTACTTC
CDR3: CASLGQGNYEQYF

D: .
J: TRBJ2-3
size: .
V: TRBV18
DNA: TGTGCCAGCTCACCGGACTGGGGACAAGTAGATACGCAGTATTTT
CDR3: CASSPDWGQVDTQYF

D: .
J: TRBJ1-4
size: .
V: TRBV11-3
DNA: TGTGCCAGCAGCTTAGACGATGAAAAACTGTTTTTT
CDR3: CASSLDDEKLFF

D: TRBD1
J: TRBJ1-2
size: .
V: TRBV5-5
DNA: TGTGCCAGCTCCTGGGCAGGGGGCCAAGGCTACACCTTC
CDR3: CASSWAGGQGYTF

D: .
J: TRBJ2-7
size: few
V: TRBV5-4
DNA: TGTGCCAGCAGCCCCGTGAACGGGTACGAGCAGTACTTC
CDR3: CASSPVNGYEQYF

D: .
J: TRBJ2-5
size: .
V: TRBV6-5
DNA: TGTGCCAGCAGTTACTCGAGACGAGGCGGGGAGACCCAGTACTTC
CDR3: CASSYSRRGGETQYF

D: TRBD2
J: TRBJ2-3
size: .
V: TRBV19
DNA: TGTGCCAGTAGTACAAAGACTAGCGGGAGAGTAAGAGATACGCAGTATTTT
CDR3: CASSTKTSGRVRDTQYF

D: TRBD1
J: TRBJ1-2
size: .
V: TRBV7-9
DNA: TGTGCCACCGCGGACAGGAACTATGGCTACACCTTC
CDR3: CATADRNYGYTF

D: TRBD1
J: TRBJ1-2
size: large
V: TRBV4-1
DNA: TGCGCCAGCAGCCATTGGGACAGGAACTATGGCTACACCTTC
CDR3: CASSHWDRNYGYTF

D: TRBD1
J: TRBJ1-2
size: .
V: TRBV6-5
DNA: TGTGCCAGCAGTGTTACAGGGGGGGTCCCCTATGGCTACACCTTC
CDR3: CASSVTGGVPYGYTF

D: TRBD1
J: TRBJ1-2
size: .
V: TRBV5-1
DNA: TGCGCCAGCAGCTTGGGGACAGGGGATGGCTACACCTTC
CDR3: CASSLGTGDGYTF

D: .
J: TRBJ2-7
size: .
V: TRBV5-5
DNA: TGTGCCAGCAGCCGGAGTTTCTCCTACGAGCAGTACTTC
CDR3: CASSRSFSYEQYF

D: .
J: TRBJ2-6
size: .
V: TRBV28
DNA: TGTGCCAGCACCCTTAGTACCTCTGGGGCCAACGTCCTGACTTTC
CDR3: CASTLSTSGANVLTF

D: TRBD2
J: TRBJ2-7
size: few
V: TRBV27
DNA: TGTGCCAGCAGTACTCTGCCGACTAGCGGGAGTCCTCGGGGGCAGTACTTC
CDR3: CASSTLPTSGSPRGQYF

D: TRBD1
J: TRBJ2-2
size: few
V: TRBV13
DNA: TGTGCCAGCAGCTCGTACGGACAGGGCGGACAGCTGTTTTTT
CDR3: CASSSYGQGGQLFF

D: TRBD1
J: TRBJ1-6
size: .
V: TRBV28
DNA: TGTGCCAGCAGTTTTCCCAGGGGGCTTTCACCCCTCCACTTT
CDR3: CASSFPRGLSPLHF

D: .
J: TRBJ2-5
size: once
V: TRBV9
DNA: TGTGCCAGCAGCGTAGCAGCTGACGGGATTCCGTACCAAGAGACCCAGTACTTC
CDR3: CASSVAADGIPYQETQYF

D: TRBD1
J: TRBJ1-2
size: .
V: TRBV5-4
DNA: TGTGCCAGCAGCCGGGACAGGGCGAGGGGTGGCTACACCTTC
CDR3: CASSRDRARGGYTF

D: .
J: TRBJ1-2
size: .
V: TRBV10-3
DNA: TGTGCCATCAGTTCTCGAACGGGAAGCTCTTATGGCTACACCTTC
CDR3: CAISSRTGSSYGYTF

D: .
J: TRBJ1-1
size: .
V: TRBV6-6
DNA: TGTGCCAGCAAAGAGTTCACGGCTGAAGCTTTCTTT
CDR3: CASKEFTAEAFF

D: TRBD1
J: TRBJ1-5
size: few
V: TRBV7-9
DNA: TGTGCCAGCAGCGGAACAGGGGGCAATCAGCCCCAGCATTTT
CDR3: CASSGTGGNQPQHF

D: TRBD1
J: TRBJ1-2
size: .
V: TRBV7-2
DNA: TGTGCCAGCAGCTTCCCGACCGGGACAGGGAGTGGCTATGGCTACACCTTC
CDR3: CASSFPTGTGSGYGYTF

D: .
J: TRBJ2-1
size: large
V: TRBV5-4
DNA: TGTGCCAGCAGCTCCAAGCTTAGCCGAGAGCAGTTCTTC
CDR3: CASSSKLSREQFF

D: .
J: TRBJ1-6
size: few
V: TRBV9
DNA: TGTGCCAGCAGCGTAGGAAGACTGAATTCACCCCTCCACTTT
CDR3: CASSVGRLNSPLHF

D: .
J: TRBJ1-5
size: large
V: TRBV5-6
DNA: TGTGCCAGCAGCTTGGGACCAGGGGAACAGCCCCAGCATTTT
CDR3: CASSLGPGEQPQHF

D: TRBD2
J: TRBJ2-5
size: once
V: TRBV19
DNA: TGTGCCAGTAGTAAAGCGGGGGGGGCAGAGACCCAGTACTTC
CDR3: CASSKAGGAETQYF

D: .
J: TRBJ2-7
size: .
V: TRBV7-8
DNA: TGTGCCAGCAGCCCCCAGCCAGGGGATGTCTACGAGCAGTACTTC
CDR3: CASSPQPGDVYEQYF

D: .
J: TRBJ2-1
size: .
V: TRBV4-1
DNA: TGCGCCAGCAGCCTCCTGGGCACCCGGGACTCTTCCTACAATGAGCAGTTCTTC
CDR3: CASSLLGTRDSSYNEQFF

D: .
J: TRBJ1-2
size: .
V: TRBV6-6
DNA: TGTGCCAGCAGTTACACGGGGTCCCTGGGCTACACCTTC
CDR3: CASSYTGSLGYTF

D: .
J: TRBJ2-5
size: .
V: TRBV5-6
DNA: TGTGCCAGCAGCTTGGAACGGAGCTCCTTACAAGAGACCCAGTACTTC
CDR3: CASSLERSSLQETQYF

D: TRBD1
J: TRBJ2-3
size: .
V: TRBV28
DNA: TGTGCCAGCAGCTGGACAGGAGGCACAGATACGCAGTATTTT
CDR3: CASSWTGGTDTQYF

D: .
J: TRBJ1-2
size: .
V: TRBV7-9
DNA: TGTGCCAGCAGCTCTATAACCAGGGCTGGCTACACCTTC
CDR3: CASSSITRAGYTF

D: TRBD2
J: TRBJ2-5
size: few
V: TRBV7-8
DNA: TGTGCCAGCAGCTCTAGATCCCGGGTTAGCGGGGGCCAAGAGACCCAGTACTTC
CDR3: CASSSRSRVSGGQETQYF

D: .
J: TRBJ2-3
size: large
V: TRBV7-2
DNA: TGTGCCAGCAGCGGGCGGGTCAGCTCGGGCACAGATACGCAGTATTTT
CDR3: CASSGRVSSGTDTQYF

D: .
J: TRBJ2-1
size: .
V: TRBV19
DNA: TGTGCCTGTCAACAGGGCAATGAGCAGTTCTTC
CDR3: CACQQGNEQFF

D: .
J: TRBJ1-6
size: few
V: TRBV27
DNA: TGTGCCAGCAGCCTACAGACAGTTGGGTATAATTCACCCCTCCACTTT
CDR3: CASSLQTVGYNSPLHF

D: .
J: TRBJ2-1
size: large
V: TRBV6-4
DNA: TGTGCCAGCAGTGAGCATGCGGAGGGGGCCCGTCGGAATGAGCAGTTCTTC
CDR3: CASSEHAEGARRNEQFF

D: .
J: TRBJ1-5
size: .
V: TRBV6-1
DNA: TGTGCCAGCACGTCGGAGGTTAGCAATCAGCCCCAGCATTTT
CDR3: CASTSEVSNQPQHF

D: TRBD2
J: TRBJ2-7
size: .
V: TRBV5-5
DNA: TGTGCCAGCAGCTCCGTCGGCGGGAGTTCGTACGAGCAGTACTTC
CDR3: CASSSVGGSSYEQYF

D: .
J: TRBJ1-4
size: large
V: TRBV15
DNA: TGTGCCACCAGCAGAGCAGGCAGGGTTAGTGAAAAACTGTTTTTT
CDR3: CATSRAGRVSEKLFF

D: .
J: TRBJ1-2
size: few
V: TRBV7-3
DNA: TGTGCCAGCAGCCCCAGCAGGCTTAACTATGGCTACACCTTC
CDR3: CASSPSRLNYGYTF

D: .
J: TRBJ1-3
size: few
V: TRBV18
DNA: TGTGCCAGCTCACCGGGCGGGGGCCTAGGAAACACCATATATTTT
CDR3: CASSPGGGLGNTIYF

D: .
J: TRBJ1-2
size: .
V: TRBV7-4
DNA: TGTGCCAGCAGCTCTATAACCAGGGCTGGCTACACCTTC
CDR3: CASSSITRAGYTF

D: TRBD1
J: TRBJ1-6
size: .
V: TRBV27
DNA: TGTGCCAGCAGTGCCCAGGGGGCGCGGGGCGCTTCACCCCTCCACTTT
CDR3: CASSAQGARGASPLHF

D: TRBD1
J: TRBJ2-7
size: .
V: TRBV9
DNA: TGTGCCAGCAGCGTATACGGACAGGGACCCGACGAGCAGTACTTC
CDR3: CASSVYGQGPDEQYF

D: TRBD2
J: TRBJ2-7
size: .
V: TRBV4-1
DNA: TGCGCCAGCAGCCAAGCTTGGACTAGCCTAGGAGCCTACGAGCAGTACTTC
CDR3: CASSQAWTSLGAYEQYF

D: .
J: TRBJ1-4
size: .
V: TRBV6-1
DNA: TGTGCCAGCAGACGAACAGCCGCAACTAATGAAAAACTGTTTTTT
CDR3: CASRRTAATNEKLFF

D: .
J: TRBJ2-7
size: once
V: TRBV6-5
DNA: TGTGCCAGCAGTTACAGGGGTGGCGAGCAGTACTTC
CDR3: CASSYRGGEQYF